This T cell receptor (beta chain) was sequenced during a study of response to subunit inactivated influenza vaccine. About this clonotype: Antigen specificity is unknown.

This CDR3 has 15 amino acids. Germline assignment: CDR1 MNHEY and CDR2 SVGAGI. After removal of 2 bases from V and 5 bases from J, the junction contained 7 bases not matched to a gene. General study findings and limits: New T cells are recruited in small numbers by each seasonal influenza vaccination, according to the authors' suggestion.

TCRdb recomputed calls from the RT-PCR reads with MiXCR, one row per CDR3 protein. The sample lists hundreds of thousands of distinct CDR3 sequences; under 20% were seen once. The chain combines TRBV6-5 with TRBJ1-2; TRBD1 matches 8 bases. The input for sequencing was PBMCs from blood, taken 5 to 6 days after vaccination. This clonotype was sampled from a man aged 50 to 60 who received an inactivated influenza vaccine. CDR3 sequence: CASSYDQGAGYGYTF. In DNA, the CDR3 is TGTGCCAGCAGTTACGATCAGGGGGCAGGGTATGGCTACACCTTC.